What follows describes a single T cell receptor beta chain. This sample was included in a study of blood T cell repertoires in COVID-19. Study-wide context: Acute and convalescent COVID-19 samples came from the United States, Italy and Spain.

Authors' methods: Estimation of nucleated cell counts relied on the amplification of reference gene primers. Method: immunoSEQ multiplex PCR; TCRdb's copy keeps in-frame clones and lacks some. From that table come the V and J calls and clone size; the DNA was used to work out D and trimming. The sample records more than 200,000 clones, about 88% being singletons. CDR1 SGHDN and CDR2 FVKESK come from the germline V gene. Trimming cost V 6 bases and J 10 bases, with 10 bases left between them. The length of the CDR3 is 11 residues. This chain uses TRBV14 with TRBJ2-1; D gene uncertain. Sequenced material: peripheral blood. This receptor was obtained from a man between 65 and 85 years old with acute or convalescent COVID-19. The CDR3 here is CASSQTVEQFF. The CDR3 bases are TGTGCCAGCAGTCAAACAGTAGAGCAGTTCTTC.